Listed below are T cell receptor beta chains from one sample, sequenced in a study of blood T cell repertoires in COVID-19. The repertoire was sequenced with immunoSEQ multiplex PCR; TCRdb's copy has only in-frame clones and lacks some. The sample lists approximately 170,000 clones, 88% occurring once. Input material: peripheral blood. These receptors all stem from a man aged 55 to 70 with acute or convalescent COVID-19. Both conserved end residues are part of each CDR3. The D gene is left open where the match is weak. Clone size appears in some rows only: once, few, many, or a class for an expanded clone.

clone_size j_call v_call d_call cdr3_nt cdr3_aa
. TRBJ1-2 TRBV29-1 . TGCAGCGTTCCCGACAAAACCTATGGCTACACCTTC CSVPDKTYGYTF
. TRBJ1-1 TRBV30 . TGTGCCTGGAGACCGGTTAACACTGAAGCTTTCTTT CAWRPVNTEAFF
. TRBJ2-3 TRBV18 . TGTGCCAGCTCCCCTTTCACAGATACGCAGTATTTT CASSPFTDTQYF
. TRBJ1-4 TRBV2 . TGTGCCAGCATGGGGGGGGCCTTAAGAGAAAAACTGTTTTTT CASMGGALREKLFF
. TRBJ1-5 TRBV6-5 TRBD1 TGTGCCAGCGCCGGGACAGGGTTATCCCAGCCCCAGCATTTT CASAGTGLSQPQHF
. TRBJ1-6 TRBV4-2 . TGTGCCAGCAGCCAAGATTGGCCCGAGGGACCCCTCCACTTT CASSQDWPEGPLHF
. TRBJ1-5 TRBV7-9 TRBD1 TGTGCCAGCAGCCCGGGACAGGTCAATCAGCCCCAGCATTTT CASSPGQVNQPQHF
. TRBJ1-4 TRBV5-1 TRBD1 TGCGCCAGCAGCCCCGGACAGGCAATCGGGGAAAAACTGTTTTTT CASSPGQAIGEKLFF
. TRBJ2-5 TRBV7-9 . TGTGCCAGCAGCTTTCCGAGCGGAGAGACCCAGTACTTC CASSFPSGETQYF
. TRBJ1-6 TRBV30 TRBD1 TGTGCCTGGAGAGGGGGCTTAAGCTCCTATAATTCACCCCTCCACTTT CAWRGGLSSYNSPLHF
. TRBJ2-5 TRBV24-1 . TGTGCCACCAGTGATTTTGGAGGGGAGACCCAGTACTTC CATSDFGGETQYF
. TRBJ1-5 TRBV4-1 . TGCGCCAGCAGCCAGGCGACAGCGAGCAATCAGCCCCAGCATTTT CASSQATASNQPQHF
few TRBJ1-1 TRBV5-1 . TGCGCCAGCAGCTGGGCGGGGTATAACACTGAAGCTTTCTTT CASSWAGYNTEAFF
. TRBJ2-1 TRBV3-1/TRBV3-2 TRBD2 TGTGCCAGCAGCCAAGATTGGTTAGCGGGGGACAATGAGCAGTTCTTC CASSQDWLAGDNEQFF
. TRBJ1-4 TRBV15 . TGTGCCACCAGCAGAGATACGAGACATAGTGAAAAACTGTTTTTT CATSRDTRHSEKLFF
. TRBJ2-3 TRBV19 . TGTGCCAGTAGCGGGAGTCGAACAGATACGCAGTATTTT CASSGSRTDTQYF
. TRBJ1-6 TRBV3-1/TRBV3-2 TRBD1 TGTGCCAGCATGATGAGGGGGCTGGATTCACCCCTCCACTTT CASMMRGLDSPLHF
. TRBJ2-3 TRBV6-5 TRBD2 TGTGCCAGCAGTTACGGGAGCGGGGACACAGATACGCAGTATTTT CASSYGSGDTDTQYF
. TRBJ1-1 TRBV4-1 . TGCGCCAGCAGCCAAACAGGGCCGACTGAAGCTTTCTTT CASSQTGPTEAFF
once TRBJ2-7 TRBV27 . TGTGCCAGCAGTCCCCGAAAGTCTGGCAGGCTCTACGAGCAGTACTTC CASSPRKSGRLYEQYF
. TRBJ1-5 TRBV23-1 TRBD1 TGCGCCAGCACCCACAGGGGGCGAGATCAGCCCCAGCATTTT CASTHRGRDQPQHF
. TRBJ1-3 TRBV9 TRBD1 TGTGCCAGCAGCCCCCGATTGGGACAGGGGGATGGAAACACCATATATTTT CASSPRLGQGDGNTIYF
. TRBJ1-5 TRBV6-5 . TGTGCCAGCAGTTCGGATTACAGTCAGCCCCAGCATTTT CASSSDYSQPQHF
. TRBJ1-3 TRBV5-4 TRBD1 TGTGCCAGCAGCCAGACAGGGGCTGGAAACACCATATATTTT CASSQTGAGNTIYF
. TRBJ1-6 TRBV7-2 . TGTGCCAGCAGCTTAGCGTCCGGGACAACTTCACATTATAATTCACCCCTCCACTTT CASSLASGTTSHYNSPLHF
. TRBJ2-5 TRBV5-4 TRBD1 TGTGCCAGCAGTTCCGGGACAGGGGGCGTAGAGACCCAGTACTTC CASSSGTGGVETQYF
. TRBJ2-1 TRBV9 . TGTGCCAGCAGCGTAGAAATCGGGTCACTAAACAATGAGCAGTTCTTC CASSVEIGSLNNEQFF
. TRBJ2-2 TRBV27 . TGTGCCAGCAGTTTGTTCGGTCCGGGGGACACCGGGGAGCTGTTTTTT CASSLFGPGDTGELFF
few TRBJ2-1 TRBV5-1 . TGCGCCAGCAGCCCACAGCGGGCTGAGCAGTTCTTC CASSPQRAEQFF
. TRBJ1-3 TRBV7-2 . TGTGCCAGCAGCTTATTCGGGGGCTCTGGAAACACCATATATTTT CASSLFGGSGNTIYF
. TRBJ2-5 TRBV7-8 . TGTGCCAGCAGCTTTGGGCGCCAAGAGACCCAGTACTTC CASSFGRQETQYF
. TRBJ2-7 TRBV11-3 TRBD1 TGTGCCAGCAGCTTGGGAGGGACAGGGACGTACGAGCAGTACTTC CASSLGGTGTYEQYF
. TRBJ2-2 TRBV7-8 . TGTGCCAGCAGCTTGGGCAGGGGGAACACCGGGGAGCTGTTTTTT CASSLGRGNTGELFF
. TRBJ2-3 TRBV7-9 TRBD1 TGTGCCAGCAGCTTAGGGCTAACAGGGGCAGATACGCAGTATTTT CASSLGLTGADTQYF
. TRBJ1-6 TRBV27 . TGTGCCAGCACACCAGGAGGGAGGAGTGGGTATTCACCCCTCCACTTT CASTPGGRSGYSPLHF
. TRBJ2-2 TRBV11-2 . TGTGCCAGCAGGTATATCACCGGGGAGCTGTTTTTT CASRYITGELFF